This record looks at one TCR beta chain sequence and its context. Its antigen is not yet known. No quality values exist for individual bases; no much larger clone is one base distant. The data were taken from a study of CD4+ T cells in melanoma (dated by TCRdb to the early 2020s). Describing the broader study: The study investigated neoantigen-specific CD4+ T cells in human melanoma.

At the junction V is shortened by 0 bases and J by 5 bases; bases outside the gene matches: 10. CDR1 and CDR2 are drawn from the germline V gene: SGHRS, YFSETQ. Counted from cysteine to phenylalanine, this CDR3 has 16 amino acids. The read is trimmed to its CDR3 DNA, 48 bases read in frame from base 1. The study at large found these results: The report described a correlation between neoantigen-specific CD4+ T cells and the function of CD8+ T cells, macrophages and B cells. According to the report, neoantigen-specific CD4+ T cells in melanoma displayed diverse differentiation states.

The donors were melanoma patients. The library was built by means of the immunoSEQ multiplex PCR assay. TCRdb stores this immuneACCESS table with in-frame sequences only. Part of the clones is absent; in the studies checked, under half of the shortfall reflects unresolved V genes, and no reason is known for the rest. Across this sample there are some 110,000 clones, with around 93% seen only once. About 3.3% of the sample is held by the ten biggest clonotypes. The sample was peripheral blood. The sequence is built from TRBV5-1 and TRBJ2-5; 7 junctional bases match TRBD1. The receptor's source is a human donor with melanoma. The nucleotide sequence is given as TGCGCCAGCAGCTTGGGTGTGTCGAGGGGGCGCGAGACCCAGTACTTC. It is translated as CASSLGVSRGRETQYF. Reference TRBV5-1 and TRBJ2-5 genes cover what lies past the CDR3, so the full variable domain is KAGVTQTPRYLIKTRGQQVTLSCSPISGHRSVSWYQQTPGQGLQFLFEYFSETQRNKGNFPGRFSGRQFSNSRSEMNVSTLELGDSALYLCASSLGVSRGRETQYFGPGTRLLVL.